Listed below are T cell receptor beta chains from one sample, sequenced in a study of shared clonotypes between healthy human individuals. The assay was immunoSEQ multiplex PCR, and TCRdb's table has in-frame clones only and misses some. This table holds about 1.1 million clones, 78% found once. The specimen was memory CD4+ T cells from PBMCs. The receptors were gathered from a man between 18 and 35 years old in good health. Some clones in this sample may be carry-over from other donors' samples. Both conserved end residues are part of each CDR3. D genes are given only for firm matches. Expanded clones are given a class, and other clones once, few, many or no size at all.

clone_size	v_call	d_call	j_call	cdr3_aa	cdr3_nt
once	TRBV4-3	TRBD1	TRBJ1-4	CASSQDGTGGIPLFF	TGCGCCAGCAGCCAAGATGGGACAGGGGGCATTCCATTGTTTTTT
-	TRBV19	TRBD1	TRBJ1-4	CASSATGTGNEKLFF	TGTGCCAGTAGTGCAACCGGGACAGGGAATGAAAAACTGTTTTTT
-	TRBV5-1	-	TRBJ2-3	CASSLPWATTTDTQYF	TGCGCCAGCAGCTTGCCTTGGGCAACAACAACAGATACGCAGTATTTT
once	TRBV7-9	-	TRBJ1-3	CASSADRPSGNTIYF	TGTGCCAGCAGCGCGGACAGACCCTCTGGAAACACCATATATTTT
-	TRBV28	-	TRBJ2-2	CASSSDGTRNTGELFF	TGTGCCAGCAGTTCTGACGGGACACGGAACACCGGGGAGCTGTTTTTT
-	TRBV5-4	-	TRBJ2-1	CASSSSISSYNEQFF	TGTGCCAGCAGCTCGTCGATTAGCTCCTACAATGAGCAGTTCTTC
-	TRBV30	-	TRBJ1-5	CAWSVALGVGNQPQHF	TGTGCCTGGAGTGTAGCCCTAGGGGTTGGCAATCAGCCCCAGCATTTT
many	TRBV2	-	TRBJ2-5	CASSDRSVQETQYF	TGTGCCAGCAGTGATAGATCGGTCCAAGAGACCCAGTACTTC
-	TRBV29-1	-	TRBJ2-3	CSVEDLPDTQYF	TGCAGCGTTGAAGACCTTCCCGATACGCAGTATTTT
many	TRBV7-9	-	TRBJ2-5	CASSLMSNPQYF	TGTGCCAGCAGCTTAATGAGTAATCCCCAGTACTTC
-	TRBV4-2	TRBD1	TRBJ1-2	CASSPTGGDYGYTF	TGTGCCAGCAGCCCGACAGGGGGAGACTATGGCTACACCTTC
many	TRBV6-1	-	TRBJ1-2	CASRIRAGNGYTF	TGTGCCAGCAGGATAAGGGCCGGGAATGGCTACACCTTC
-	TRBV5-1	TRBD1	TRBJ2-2	CASSLAVQGRELFF	TGCGCCAGCAGCTTGGCCGTACAGGGGCGGGAGCTGTTTTTT
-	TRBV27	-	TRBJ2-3	CASSLVGLRTDTQYF	TGTGCCAGCAGTTTAGTGGGTCTCCGCACAGATACGCAGTATTTT
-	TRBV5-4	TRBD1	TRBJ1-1	CASSLTGQGEAFF	TGTGCCAGCAGCCTTACTGGACAGGGTGAAGCTTTCTTT
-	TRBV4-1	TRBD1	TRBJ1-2	CASSPEHRGRAGYTF	TGCGCCAGCAGCCCGGAACACAGGGGGCGCGCTGGCTACACCTTC
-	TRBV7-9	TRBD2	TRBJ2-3	CASSISGSTDTQYF	TGTGCCAGCAGCATTAGCGGGAGCACAGATACGCAGTATTTT
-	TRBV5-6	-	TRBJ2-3	CASSLGGPTDTQYF	TGTGCCAGCAGCTTGGGCGGTCCCACAGATACGCAGTATTTT
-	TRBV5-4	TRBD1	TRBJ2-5	CASSLRDRVGKTQYF	TGTGCCAGCAGCTTGAGGGACAGGGTAGGAAAGACCCAGTACTTC
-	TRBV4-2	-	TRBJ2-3	CASSQDVRGATDTQYF	TGTGCCAGCAGCCAAGATGTCAGGGGGGCCACAGATACGCAGTATTTT
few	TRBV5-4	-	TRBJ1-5	CASSRAGGGSNQPQHF	TGTGCCAGCAGCCGTGCGGGGGGCGGGAGCAATCAGCCCCAGCATTTT
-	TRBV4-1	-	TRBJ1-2	CASSQSVQPYGYTF	TGCGCCAGCAGCCAATCCGTCCAGCCCTATGGCTACACCTTC
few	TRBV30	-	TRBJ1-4	CAWSPFPARINEKLFF	TGTGCCTGGAGTCCTTTTCCAGCCAGGATTAATGAAAAACTGTTTTTT
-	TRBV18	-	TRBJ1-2	CASSSRREDYGYTF	TGTGCCAGCTCCTCTCGACGGGAAGACTATGGCTACACCTTC
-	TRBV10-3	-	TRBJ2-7	CAIGYRGIRRQYF	TGTGCCATCGGCTATCGCGGGATAAGGAGGCAGTACTTC
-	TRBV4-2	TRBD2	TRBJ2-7	CASSQDLGLDYEQYF	TGTGCCAGCAGCCAAGATCTGGGACTAGACTACGAGCAGTACTTC
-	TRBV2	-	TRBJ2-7	CASTGGQYEQYF	TGTGCCAGCACCGGGGGCCAATACGAGCAGTACTTC
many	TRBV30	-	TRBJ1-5	CAWSVRGALEQPQHF	TGTGCCTGGAGTGTAAGGGGGGCCCTAGAGCAGCCCCAGCATTTT
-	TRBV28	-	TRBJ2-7	CASSLFGFLGGRQYF	TGTGCCAGCAGTTTATTTGGCTTCTTGGGGGGGCGCCAGTACTTC
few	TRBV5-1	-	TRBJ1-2	CASSLTGLRGYTF	TGCGCCAGCAGCTTGACAGGGTTGCGTGGCTACACCTTC
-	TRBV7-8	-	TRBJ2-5	CASSLWGGETQYF	TGTGCCAGCAGCTTATGGGGTGGAGAGACCCAGTACTTC
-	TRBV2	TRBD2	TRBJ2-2	CASSIWTRTGELFF	TGTGCCAGCAGTATCTGGACTAGAACCGGGGAGCTGTTTTTT
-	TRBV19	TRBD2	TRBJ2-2	CASSTGTSGTGELFF	TGTGCCAGTAGTACAGGGACTAGCGGGACCGGGGAGCTGTTTTTT
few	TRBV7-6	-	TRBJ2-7	CASSSPGYEQYF	TGTGCCAGCAGCTCTCCCGGCTACGAGCAGTACTTC
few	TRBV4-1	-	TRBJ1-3	CASSVQDHSGNTIYF	TGCGCCAGCAGCGTACAGGACCACTCTGGAAACACCATATATTTT
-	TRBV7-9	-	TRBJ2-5	CASSLALETQYF	TGTGCCAGCAGCTTAGCGTTAGAGACCCAGTACTTC
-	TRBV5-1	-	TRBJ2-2	CASSLVTAGGVGELFF	TGCGCCAGCAGCTTGGTTACAGCGGGTGGTGTCGGGGAGCTGTTTTTT
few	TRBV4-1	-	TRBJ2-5	CASSQLGGQQETQYF	TGCGCCAGCAGCCAGCTGGGTGGGCAGCAAGAGACCCAGTACTTC
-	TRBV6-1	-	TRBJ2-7	CASSVDPGAISEQYF	TGTGCCAGCAGTGTAGACCCGGGGGCGATTAGCGAGCAGTACTTC
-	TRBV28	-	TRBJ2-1	CASSGRDRPNYNEQFF	TGTGCCAGCAGTGGGCGGGACCGACCCAACTACAATGAGCAGTTCTTC
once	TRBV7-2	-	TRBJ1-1	CASSWGPHNTEAFF	TGTGCCAGCAGCTGGGGACCGCATAACACTGAAGCTTTCTTT
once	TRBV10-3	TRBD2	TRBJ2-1	CAISESGAGADNEQFF	TGTGCCATCAGTGAGTCGGGAGCGGGAGCTGACAATGAGCAGTTCTTC
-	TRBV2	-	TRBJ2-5	CASSEGRESETQYF	TGTGCCAGCAGTGAGGGGCGGGAATCGGAGACCCAGTACTTC
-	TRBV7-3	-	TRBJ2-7	CASSLLAFIGEQYF	TGTGCCAGCAGCTTATTGGCGTTTATCGGGGAGCAGTACTTC
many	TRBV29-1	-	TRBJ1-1	CSVQGGMNTEAFF	TGCAGCGTTCAAGGTGGGATGAACACTGAAGCTTTCTTT
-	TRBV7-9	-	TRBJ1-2	CASSLDGSAYGYTF	TGTGCCAGCAGCTTAGATGGGTCAGCATATGGCTACACCTTC
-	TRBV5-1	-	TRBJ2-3	CASSLGSGAGDTQYF	TGCGCCAGCAGCTTGGGTTCGGGAGCAGGAGATACGCAGTATTTT
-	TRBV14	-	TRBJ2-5	CASSQAGAETQYF	TGTGCCAGCAGCCAAGCTGGGGCAGAGACCCAGTACTTC
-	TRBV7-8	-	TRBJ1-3	CASRQGAGNTIYF	TGTGCCAGCAGACAGGGCGCTGGAAACACCATATATTTT
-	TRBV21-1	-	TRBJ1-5	CASSKCGRGRDQPQHF	TGTGCCAGCAGCAAATGCGGTCGGGGAAGGGATCAGCCCCAGCATTTT
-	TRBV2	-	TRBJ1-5	CASSVSRNQPQHF	TGTGCCAGCAGTGTGTCTCGCAATCAGCCCCAGCATTTT
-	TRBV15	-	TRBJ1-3	CATSRDRVSAAPTIYF	TGTGCCACCAGCAGAGATCGGGTCTCAGCGGCCCCCACCATATATTTT